The 8 T cell receptor beta chains reported below all come from one sample, sequenced in a study of blood T cell repertoires in COVID-19. The repertoire was sequenced with immunoSEQ multiplex PCR; TCRdb's copy has only in-frame clones and lacks some. The sample lists about 280,000 clones, over 75% occurring once. What was sequenced was peripheral blood. Receptors were obtained from a human donor in a cohort sampled during active COVID-19.

This chain uses TRBV28 with TRBJ2-7; tentative D call: TRBD1 (5 bases). CDR3 length: 13 residues. Trimming took 6 bases from V and 0 from J, leaving 9 bases between them. The germline V gene has CDR1 MDHEN and CDR2 SYDVKM. The CDR3 nucleotides are TGTGCCAGCAGGGGGCAGGGCTCCTACGAGCAGTACTTC. Amino acid sequence: CASRGQGSYEQYF.

This sequence joins TRBV5-1 and TRBJ2-1, with 15 nucleotides matching TRBD2. Unmatched junction bases numbered 8, after V lost 7 bases and J lost 6 bases. Germline V gene sequence: CDR1 SGHRS, CDR2 YFSETQ. The CDR3 is 16 residues long. The CDR3 protein is CASGGGLAGGFNEQFF. Written as DNA, the CDR3 is TGCGCCAGCGGGGGAGGACTAGCGGGAGGGTTCAATGAGCAGTTCTTC.

This clone was detected only once. The CDR3 DNA reads as TGTGCCAGCAGTTTAGGAGGTCGCGGCTACACCTTC. Translating it yields CASSLGGRGYTF. The rearrangement uses TRBV12-3 or TRBV12-4 and TRBJ1-2; D is unclear. The CDR3 has 12 residues. Trimming took 1 base from V and 8 from J, leaving 8 bases between them.

The gene calls are TRBV29-1 and TRBJ1-5, with D tentatively TRBD1 (5 bases). Germline CDR1 is SQVTM and CDR2 is ANQGSEA. Trimming cost V 4 bases and J 4 bases, with 11 bases left between them. The CDR3 spans 13 residues. CDR3 region: CSVAGSPNQPQHF. CDR3 nucleotide sequence: TGCAGCGTTGCAGGGTCGCCGAATCAGCCCCAGCATTTT.

The gene calls are TRBV6-5 and TRBJ2-5, with D perhaps TRBD2 (6 bases). The CDR3 extends over 14 amino acids. Germline V CDR1 and CDR2: MNHEY, SVGAGI. V was cut by 5 bases and J by 2 bases, with 12 bases left in between. The CDR3, as DNA: TGTGCCAGCAGTCCCTCAGCGGGTCAAGAGACCCAGTACTTC. Residues: CASSPSAGQETQYF.

The J gene is TRBJ2-3, the V gene TRBV28; 10 positions agree with TRBD1. After removal of 11 bases from V and 1 base from J, the junction contained 12 bases not matched to a gene. The CDR3 has 16 amino acids. Germline CDR1 is MDHEN and CDR2 is SYDVKM. Here the CDR3 reads CAATSVGTGGTDTQYF. The CDR3 DNA sequence: TGTGCCGCAACCTCCGTCGGGACAGGGGGCACAGATACGCAGTATTTT.

The chain carries TRBV20-1 and TRBJ1-1; D remains unclear. This CDR3 spans 14 amino acids. V lost 3 bases, J lost 1 base, and 12 bases lay in between. The germline gives CDR1 DFQATT, CDR2 SNEGSKA (reference sequence). Here the CDR3 reads CSASNPTSNTEAFF. The CDR3 DNA follows: TGCAGTGCTAGTAACCCCACATCGAACACTGAAGCTTTCTTT.

The chain combines TRBV9 with TRBJ2-2, with D possibly TRBD2 on 6 matching bases. The CDR3 spans 15 residues. Trimming removed 2 bases from V and 5 bases from J, with 13 bases in between. Germline-derived CDR1 and CDR2 are SGDLS and YYNGEE. CDR3 protein: CASSVFQDYTGELFF. The CDR3 DNA is TGTGCCAGCAGCGTGTTCCAGGACTATACCGGGGAGCTGTTTTTT.